Below are 14 T cell receptor beta chains sequenced from a single sample in a study of T cell responses to AZD1222 COVID-19 vaccine. Sequencing was performed with immunoSEQ multiplex PCR; in TCRdb, only in-frame clones are kept and a portion is missing. Of roughly 150,000 clones listed, 75% to 90% are singletons. Here the sequenced sample was peripheral blood, taken on day 0 of AZD1222 vaccination. The receptors were sampled from an adult in good health.

This sequence joins TRBV4-1 and TRBJ1-4; D is uncertain. V gave up 5 bases and J gave up 6 bases, with 31 bases separating them. The CDR3 loop spans 20 amino acids. From germline, CDR1 is MGHRA and CDR2 YSYEKL. The DNA for the CDR3 is TGCGCCAGCAGCATTAGACGACCCTACAGTAAGGCCATAACAGATGAAAAACTGTTTTTT. It codes for CASSIRRPYSKAITDEKLFF.

V and J are TRBV28 and TRBJ2-7; D is ambiguous. CDR1 MDHEN and CDR2 SYDVKM come from the germline V gene. V lost 7 bases and J 2 bases, leaving 15 bases between the germline ends. The CDR3 is 14 residues long. DNA for the CDR3: TGTGCCAGCACCCCCCGAGACGCAGCCTACGAGCAGTACTTC. Translated, it gives CASTPRDAAYEQYF.

The chain recombines TRBV12-5 with TRBJ2-7; no firm D call. V was cut by 7 bases and J by 7 bases, with 26 bases left in between. This CDR3 comprises 16 residues. The V gene's germline CDR1 is LGHNT and CDR2 FRNRAP. The chain's CDR3 is CASAGETATIPGEQYV. For the CDR3, the DNA is TGTGCTAGTGCCGGAGAAACGGCGACAATTCCGGGTGAGCAGTACGTC.

This clone was counted a single time. The chain carries TRBV6-4 and TRBJ2-1, with D unclear. CDR1 is MRHNA, CDR2 SNTAGT, per germline. The CDR3 runs to 9 residues. The CDR3 coding sequence is TGTGCTGAAATCAGGGAGCAGTTCTTC. It codes for CAEIREQFF.

The chain is built from TRBV12-3 or TRBV12-4 and TRBJ1-2, with D unclear. V lost 1 base and J lost 7, with 10 bases in between. This CDR3 region has 13 residues. Here the CDR3 reads CASSLGVSAGYTF. The CDR3 nucleotides read TGTGCCAGCAGTTTAGGGGTGTCGGCTGGCTACACCTTC.

As to this clone: The sample has other DNA sequences that encode this CDR3 too. The chain has TRBV5-1 and TRBJ2-3; no definite D call. In germline, CDR1 is SGHRS, CDR2 YFSETQ. Trimming took 0 bases from V and 6 from J, leaving 2 bases between them. The CDR3 is 11 residues long. CDR3 DNA sequence: TGCGCCAGCAGCTTGGCGGATACGCAGTATTTT. Its translation is CASSLADTQYF.

The J gene is TRBJ1-4, the V gene TRBV5-1, with D possibly matching TRBD1 (6 bases). This CDR3 has 14 residues. Trimming pared 7 bases from V and 5 bases from J, leaving 15 bases between. CDR1 and CDR2 from the germline V gene are SGHRS and YFSETQ. For the CDR3, the DNA is TGCGCCAGCTCGGGGGCAGGGCGGAATGAAAAACTGTTTTTT. It specifies CASSGAGRNEKLFF.

This chain joins TRBV5-6 and TRBJ2-3; maybe TRBD2 (5 bases). The CDR3 covers 15 residues. CDR1 is SGHDT and CDR2 is YYEEEE in the germline V gene. Trimming removed 4 bases from V and 2 bases from J, with 14 bases in between. The CDR3 DNA sequence: TGTGCCAGCAGCCCTCAGGACTGGTTCACAGATACGCAGTATTTT. Translated, it gives CASSPQDWFTDTQYF.

The rearrangement links TRBV19 to TRBJ1-3; D is unresolved. V lost 5 bases and J lost 8, with 7 bases in between. CDR3 length: 11 residues. The germline V gene encodes CDR1 LNHDA and CDR2 SQIVND (reference sequence). DNA for the CDR3: TGTGCCAGTAGTGATCTCTACACCATATATTTT. This sequence encodes CASSDLYTIYF. The full variable domain, its missing parts supplied by reference TRBV19 and TRBJ1-3, is DGGITQSPKYLFRKEGQNVTLSCEQNLNHDAMYWYRQDPGQGLRLIYYSQIVNDFQKGDIAEGYSVSREKKESFPLTVTSAQKNPTAFYLCASSDLYTIYFGEGSWLTVV.

V and J are TRBV5-6 and TRBJ2-5, with D perhaps TRBD1 or TRBD2 (6 bases each). The length of the CDR3 is 16 residues. Trimming removed 3 bases from V and 1 base from J, with 16 bases in between. From germline, CDR1 is SGHDT and CDR2 YYEEEE. The chain's CDR3 is CASSWGAAAPQETQYF. The CDR3 DNA reads as TGTGCCAGCAGCTGGGGGGCGGCAGCTCCCCAAGAGACCCAGTACTTC.

This clone was recorded once. This rearrangement joins TRBV5-4 to TRBJ1-1, with a tentative D call TRBD1 (6 bases). This CDR3 spans 13 amino acids. V gave up 0 bases and J gave up 7 bases, with 10 bases separating them. Germline CDR1 is SGHNT and CDR2 is YYREEE (reference sequence). The CDR3 bases are TGTGCCAGCAGCTTGGCCGGGGGCTTTGAAGCTTTCTTT. It translates to CASSLAGGFEAFF.

This rearrangement joins TRBV11-3 to TRBJ2-7; possibly TRBD1 for D (6 bases). CDR1 is SGHNT and CDR2 is YENEEA in the germline V gene. Deletions cut 2 bases from V and 0 bases from J, with 11 bases between. This CDR3 spans 15 amino acids. DNA of the CDR3: TGTGCCAGCAGCTTATTCACAGGGACCTCCTACGAGCAGTACTTC. It yields the protein CASSLFTGTSYEQYF.

V gene TRBV6-2 or TRBV6-3 combines with J gene TRBJ2-5; D is perhaps TRBD1 (6 bases). Germline assignment: CDR1 MNHEY and CDR2 SVGEGT. There are 14 residues in the CDR3. V was clipped by 5 bases and J by 2 bases, with 12 bases between them. The CDR3 DNA is TGTGCCAGCAGTAAGGGACATCTACAAGAGACCCAGTACTTC. This translates into CASSKGHLQETQYF.

V and J are TRBV12-3 or TRBV12-4 and TRBJ1-2, with a possible D match to TRBD1 (5 bases). This CDR3 region has 12 residues. Trimming removed 4 bases from V and 14 bases from J, with 17 bases in between. CDR3 sequence (DNA): TGTGCCAGCAGTTCCCACGGCGGGACGAATACCTTC. Protein product: CASSSHGGTNTF.